Reported below is one T cell receptor (beta chain). This clone came up a few times. This clone's antigen is unknown. No base quality values were provided; no much bigger clone lies one nucleotide off. This record belongs to a study of cytomegalovirus exposure and HLA in healthy donors (dated by TCRdb to about 2017). Some background on the complete study: In an earlier analysis of several hundred of the donors, 250 to 350 Gb of sequence data and approximately 100 million unique TCR beta sequences from 150 million to 200 million T cells were reported. An early release covering about 600 HLA-typed donors comprised about 300 gigabases of sequencing data and tens of millions of unique TCR sequences. Among the roughly 400 genotyped donors, approximately 81% belonged to the genetic ancestry cluster associated with self-reported Caucasian donors. The study was designed to test whether signatures of past pathogen exposure could be identified by cataloging public T cell receptors. The study profiled the T cell repertoires of around 700 subjects by immunosequencing and related them to cytomegalovirus serostatus. Besides the first cohort of more than 650 subjects, a separate validation cohort made up of about 120 different subjects was used. To predict cytomegalovirus infection status, the study combined high-throughput TCR immunosequencing, statistical association of individual TCRs with disease status, and machine learning. In a later analysis, previously published TCR beta repertoires from 550 to 750 donors were re-analyzed and high-resolution HLA genotyping was added so that TCR occurrence patterns could be studied. Rather than drawing on any new phenotypic data, the later analysis identified candidate immune exposures from TCR beta sequences and the way those sequences occurred across donors. In an earlier analysis of 500 to 650 of the donors, high-throughput TCR beta sequencing was used to judge whether each TCR beta V gene segment behaved as functional or pseudogenic. Alongside the repertoire data, information on donor age, sex, ethnicity and CMV serostatus was compiled. In a later genetic analysis, genome-wide SNP genotypes for about three fifths of the roughly 670 donors were used, and that subset was treated as a discovery cohort. All discovery cohort repertoires had been generated on a single sequencing platform. Class I and class II HLA loci were covered by the typing at four-digit resolution. Typing coverage varied by locus: roughly 629-640 donors for A, B, C, DRB1 and DQB1; more than 500 for DQA1; 606 for DPA1; more than 450 for DPB1. Roughly 5 DR-DQ haplotypes were handled as single units for association and clustering, since linkage in the cohort was strong. Among about 410 genotyped donors of the cohort, an average of approximately 240,000 unique TCR beta nucleotide sequences was sequenced per donor, of which about 18% were non-productive. The full study reports these points: Assigning TCR associations to individual alleles was difficult when HLA alleles, especially DR and DQ, strongly co-occurred. The authors suggested that the approach could potentially be extended to other disease states and immunological phenotypes. The sequencing pipeline was judged likely to have produced a cluster of highly shared sequence variants as a technical artifact. In vitro tests confirmed that a few of the cytomegalovirus-associated TCR beta chains recognize cytomegalovirus antigens. Broadly in line with IMGT annotations, most TCR beta V segments showed up in productive rearrangements about 87% or about 30% of the time in an earlier analysis of about 500 of the donors. This cohort had only TCR beta chains sequenced, and the lack of alpha or paired-chain data limited which features could be detected. A later analysis found that HLA-associated TCR beta chains were more clonally expanded and had lower generation probabilities than equally common non-associated chains. Because HLA typing was missing for some donors at each locus, association tests included only the typed subset. The classifier was reported to diagnose cytomegalovirus status with high specificity and sensitivity in both the original and validation cohorts. Several of the top co-occurrence clusters appeared to be linked to parvovirus B19, influenza, CMV and Epstein-Barr virus, according to a later analysis. Compared with the roughly 670-donor mean, donors in an Asian-associated ancestry cluster had fewer N-insertions in productive TCRs, according to a later genetic analysis. In a later analysis, the rate of TCR association differed among HLA loci, with DRB1 alleles having the most associated TCRs and HLA-C alleles having the fewest. Because the 87-base-pair reads could not distinguish some IMGT-functional V segments, including TRBV6-2 and TRBV6-3, those segments were excluded. In the study, roughly 160 TCR beta chains were listed as associated with cytomegalovirus. The earlier analysis of 587 of the donors excluded fewer than 20 rarely observed V segments, including chromosome 9 orphons, because counts were too low. A further reported finding was that TCR beta sequences accurately predicted the HLA-A and HLA-B alleles for most subjects in the first cohort. Immune exposure information for the cohort was limited to CMV serostatus. A later analysis associated 15,000 to 20,000 TCR beta sequences with specific HLA alleles at a false discovery rate of 0.05. An association between a missense DCLRE1C variant and V-gene and J-gene trimming of TCR beta chains was found in a later genetic analysis and replicated in an independent cohort. Across donors, most TCR sequences were observed very rarely, whereas some public TCRs were present in many individuals. Correlated functional status among segregating V segments might be attributable to linkage disequilibrium, but an unknown experimental factor could not be ruled out. Roughly uniform sequencing depth across donors was assumed in presence/absence analyses, although this assumption may not hold. In a later analysis, most CMV-associated TCR beta chains were found to appear HLA-restricted, with HLA associations seemingly driven largely by CMV exposure.

To prepare the library, the immunoSEQ multiplex PCR assay was applied. The multiplex PCR relied on a mix of 60 forward primers for TCR Vbeta segments and 13 reverse primers for TCR Jbeta segments. A multiplex PCR assay on genomic DNA amplified the CDR3 region of rearranged TCR beta genes. The Illumina HiSeq System was used to sequence the amplified TCR beta libraries as 87-base-pair reads. Turning to the authors' computational methods: In a later analysis, tens of millions of unique TCR beta chains were counted across the approximately 640 repertoires, and about 10 million of these chains were shared by at least two donors. Raw reads were error-corrected and collapsed into unique sequences with a nearest-neighbor algorithm that merged closely related sequences to remove PCR and sequencing errors. To assign V, D and J gene segments, CDR3 sequences were aligned to IMGT reference sequences. For a sequence to be retained, a match of at least six nucleotides was required to both a V gene segment and a J gene segment. A rearrangement was called productive if the CDR3 had no stop codons and remained in frame with V and J, and every other rearrangement was called non-productive. Following IMGT convention, CDR3 was defined as the stretch from the second conserved V-encoded cysteine to the conserved J-encoded phenylalanine. The earlier analysis of 450 to 750 of the donors excluded any sequence lacking an unambiguous match to a single V gene segment. In an earlier analysis of more than 500 of the donors, a V segment was called functional when productive rearrangements were above 56.7%, and segregating when the standard deviation between donors exceeded 5%. To diagnose cytomegalovirus status from the catalog of TCR beta chain sequences, a statistical classification framework was built. A later analysis assigned V and J genes by comparing TCR nucleotide sequences with IMGT/GENE-DB human TR gene sequences. Using the TCRdist pipeline, a later analysis assigned CDR3 sequences along with most-parsimonious VDJ recombination scenarios. In a later analysis, every TCR beta chain was defined by the combination of its CDR3 amino acid sequence and its V-gene family, and reads without a unique V-gene family were dropped. In a later analysis, some 600 highly shared, low-generation-probability nucleotide sequences were removed to address suspected cross-contamination and a sequencing artifact. A later analysis calculated a clonal expansion index for each public chain from normalized within-repertoire ranks of inferred template counts. In a later analysis, generation probabilities were computed with a VDJ recombination model fitted to out-of-frame rearrangements, and the resulting probabilities were checked against IGoR. A later analysis scored TCR-TCR, TCR-HLA and TCR-CMV co-occurrence with hypergeometric tests, applying a repertoire-size bias correction to TCR pairs. False discovery rates were estimated in a later analysis by permuting HLA or CMV assignments 20 times. In a later analysis, co-occurring TCRs were grouped with DBSCAN, and TCRdist sequence similarity was added when clustering was performed within HLA-allele-positive subsets. Repertoires with fewer than 30,000 or more than 120,000 public chains, plus five repertoires with anomalous nucleotide sharing, were excluded from co-occurrence clustering. Entries here come from immuneACCESS through TCRdb and include only in-frame sequences with V and J called. Some clones fail to appear in such tables; in the studies checked, an unresolved V gene covers under half of the shortfall, and the cause of the remainder is unknown. The D gene and trimming were derived from the DNA, and the V and J assignments and clone size from that table. The sample includes under 200,000 clones, with more than 9.5% observed a single time. The leading ten clones occupy 7.8% of the sample.

The cohort comprised some 700 healthy bone marrow donors. All cohort members were sampled while nominally healthy, although unrecorded immune exposures were likely present. The donor was CMV seropositive and belonged to the group of 250 to 300 seropositive cohort members. A peripheral blood sample was provided by each donor, and peripheral blood mononuclear cells were used for TCR beta sequencing. The Qiagen DNeasy Blood Extraction Kit was used to extract genomic DNA from the blood cell samples. From the cysteine up to the phenylalanine, the CDR3 has a length of 16 residues. The entry retains the CDR3 DNA only, 48 bases that are in frame from base 1.

The sequence came from a man in his forties or fifties in good health and CMV-seropositive. Sequencing used PBMCs. Rearrangement joined TRBV21-1 to TRBJ1-1. TRBV21-1 is deemed a pseudogene. The CDR3 protein is CASSPLKPLMNTEAFF. In nucleotide form, the sequence is TGTGCCAGCAGCCCTCTAAAGCCTCTGATGAACACTGAAGCTTTCTTT.